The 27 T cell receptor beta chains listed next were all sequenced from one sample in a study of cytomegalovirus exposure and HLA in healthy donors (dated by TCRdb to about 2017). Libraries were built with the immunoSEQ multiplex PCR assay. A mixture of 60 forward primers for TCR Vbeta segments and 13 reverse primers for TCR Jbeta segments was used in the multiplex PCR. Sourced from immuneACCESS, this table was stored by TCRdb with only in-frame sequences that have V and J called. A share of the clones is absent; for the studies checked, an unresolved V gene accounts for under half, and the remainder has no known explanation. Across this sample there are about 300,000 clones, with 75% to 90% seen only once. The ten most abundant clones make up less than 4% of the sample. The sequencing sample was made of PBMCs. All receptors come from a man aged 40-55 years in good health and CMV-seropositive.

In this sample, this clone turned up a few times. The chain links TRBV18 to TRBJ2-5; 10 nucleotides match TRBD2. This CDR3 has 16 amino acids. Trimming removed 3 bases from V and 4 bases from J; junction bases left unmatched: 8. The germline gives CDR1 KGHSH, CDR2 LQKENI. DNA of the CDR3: TGTGCCAGCTCACCTGGGCTAGCGGGAGATGGAGAGACCCAGTACTTC. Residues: CASSPGLAGDGETQYF.

CDR3 DNA sequence: TGTGCCAGCAGCTTAATTAGGGACAGCTACGAGCAGTACTTC. Amino acid sequence: CASSLIRDSYEQYF. The chain has TRBV7-6 and TRBJ2-7; TRBD1 agrees at 7 bases. The V and J ends lost 2 bases and 3 bases, in that order; junction bases with no gene match: 4. CDR1 and CDR2 from the germline V gene are SGHVS and FNYEAQ. The CDR3 is 14 amino acids.

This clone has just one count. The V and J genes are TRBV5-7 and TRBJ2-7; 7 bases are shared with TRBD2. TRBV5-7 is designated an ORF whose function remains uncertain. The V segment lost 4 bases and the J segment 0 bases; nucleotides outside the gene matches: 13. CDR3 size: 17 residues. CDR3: CASSAGSKRGNSYEQYF. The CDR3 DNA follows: TGTGCCAGCAGCGCCGGCTCCAAGCGGGGTAACTCCTACGAGCAGTACTTC.

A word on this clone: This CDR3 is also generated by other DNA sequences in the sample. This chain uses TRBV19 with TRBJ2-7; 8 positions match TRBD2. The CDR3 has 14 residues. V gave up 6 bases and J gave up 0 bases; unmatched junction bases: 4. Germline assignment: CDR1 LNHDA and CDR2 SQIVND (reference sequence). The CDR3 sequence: CASRTSGGSYEQYF. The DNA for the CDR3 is TGTGCCAGTAGAACGAGCGGGGGCTCCTACGAGCAGTACTTC.

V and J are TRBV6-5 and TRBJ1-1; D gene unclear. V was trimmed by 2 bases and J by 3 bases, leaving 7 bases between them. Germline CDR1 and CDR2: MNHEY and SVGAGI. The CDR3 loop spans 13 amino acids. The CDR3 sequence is CASSYASYTEAFF. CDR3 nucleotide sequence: TGTGCCAGCAGTTACGCGAGTTACACTGAAGCTTTCTTT.

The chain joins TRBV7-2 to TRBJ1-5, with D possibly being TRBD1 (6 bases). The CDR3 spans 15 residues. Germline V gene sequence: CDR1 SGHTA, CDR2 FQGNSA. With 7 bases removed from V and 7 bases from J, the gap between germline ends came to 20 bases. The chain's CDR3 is CASTPGSRGSQPQHF. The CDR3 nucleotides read TGTGCCAGCACCCCAGGAAGCAGGGGATCACAGCCCCAGCATTTT.

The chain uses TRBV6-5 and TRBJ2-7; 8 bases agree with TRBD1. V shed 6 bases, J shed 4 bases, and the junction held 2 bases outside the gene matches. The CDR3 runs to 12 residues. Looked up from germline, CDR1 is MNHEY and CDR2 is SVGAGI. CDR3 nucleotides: TGTGCCAGCAGGAACAGGGGGTACGAGCAGTACTTC. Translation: CASRNRGYEQYF.

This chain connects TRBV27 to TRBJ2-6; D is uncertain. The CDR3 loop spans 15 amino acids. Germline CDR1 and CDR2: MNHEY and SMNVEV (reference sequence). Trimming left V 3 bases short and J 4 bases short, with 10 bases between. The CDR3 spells CASSFYRRGANVLTF. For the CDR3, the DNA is TGTGCCAGCAGTTTTTATCGGAGAGGGGCCAACGTCCTGACTTTC.

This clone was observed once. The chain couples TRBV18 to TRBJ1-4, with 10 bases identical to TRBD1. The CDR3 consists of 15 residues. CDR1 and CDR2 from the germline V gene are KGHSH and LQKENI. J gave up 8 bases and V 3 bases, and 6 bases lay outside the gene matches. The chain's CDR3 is CASSPWTGGDEKLFF. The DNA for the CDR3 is TGTGCCAGCTCACCTTGGACAGGGGGTGACGAAAAACTGTTTTTT. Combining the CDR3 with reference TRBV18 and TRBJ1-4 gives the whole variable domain NAGVMQNPRHLVRRRGQEARLRCSPMKGHSHVYWYRQLPEEGLKFMVYLQKENIIDESGMPKERFSAEFPKEGPSILRIQQVVRGDSAAYFCASSPWTGGDEKLFFGSGTQLSVL.

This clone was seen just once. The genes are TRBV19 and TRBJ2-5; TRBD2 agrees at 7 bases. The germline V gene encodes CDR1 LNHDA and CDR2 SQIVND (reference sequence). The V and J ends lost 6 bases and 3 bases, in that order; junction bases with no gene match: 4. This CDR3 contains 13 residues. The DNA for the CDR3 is TGTGCCAGTAGGTCAACTAGCGAAGAGACCCAGTACTTC. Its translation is CASRSTSEETQYF.

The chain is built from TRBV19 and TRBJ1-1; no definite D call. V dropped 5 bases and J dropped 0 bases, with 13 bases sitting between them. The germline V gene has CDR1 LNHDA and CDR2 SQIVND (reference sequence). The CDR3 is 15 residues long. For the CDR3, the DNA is TGTGCCAGTAGTGGTCTGTTCGAGGTGAACACTGAAGCTTTCTTT. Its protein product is CASSGLFEVNTEAFF.

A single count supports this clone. The CDR3 region has the DNA TGCGCCAGCAGCCGAGCGGTGACGAGCTCCTACGAGCAGTACTTC. Translated, it gives CASSRAVTSSYEQYF. The J gene is TRBJ2-7, the V gene TRBV5-1, with a weak D call TRBD2 (5 bases). The CDR3 spans 15 residues. Germline assignment: CDR1 SGHRS and CDR2 YFSETQ. The V end lost 4 bases, the J end lost 0 bases, and 14 bases lay between the germline ends.

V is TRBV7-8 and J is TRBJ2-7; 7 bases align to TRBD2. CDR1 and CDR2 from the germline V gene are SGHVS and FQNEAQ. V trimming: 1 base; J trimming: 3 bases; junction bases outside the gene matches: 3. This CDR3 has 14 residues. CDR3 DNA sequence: TGTGCCAGCAGCTTAGATTCTAGCGGCTACGAGCAGTACTTC. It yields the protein CASSLDSSGYEQYF.

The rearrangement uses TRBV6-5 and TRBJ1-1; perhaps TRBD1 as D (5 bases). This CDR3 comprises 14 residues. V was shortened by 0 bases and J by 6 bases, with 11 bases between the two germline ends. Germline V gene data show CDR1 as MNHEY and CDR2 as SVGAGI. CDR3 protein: CASSYSQARSEAFF. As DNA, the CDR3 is TGTGCCAGCAGTTACTCACAGGCTCGCTCTGAAGCTTTCTTT.

This CDR3 is CASSLGTGGEQYF. CDR3 nucleotide sequence: TGTGCCAGCAGCTTGGGGACAGGGGGCGAGCAGTACTTC. V and J are TRBV5-6 and TRBJ2-7; TRBD1 aligns across 10 bases. The CDR3 totals 13 residues. V lost 0 bases and J lost 6; bases outside the gene matches: 0. Germline loops: CDR1 SGHDT, CDR2 YYEEEE.

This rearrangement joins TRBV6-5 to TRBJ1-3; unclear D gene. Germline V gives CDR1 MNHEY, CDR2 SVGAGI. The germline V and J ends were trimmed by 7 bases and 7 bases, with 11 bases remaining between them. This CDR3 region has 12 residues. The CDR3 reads CASTVLRNTIYF. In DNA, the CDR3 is TGTGCCAGCACCGTCCTCCGGAACACCATATATTTT.

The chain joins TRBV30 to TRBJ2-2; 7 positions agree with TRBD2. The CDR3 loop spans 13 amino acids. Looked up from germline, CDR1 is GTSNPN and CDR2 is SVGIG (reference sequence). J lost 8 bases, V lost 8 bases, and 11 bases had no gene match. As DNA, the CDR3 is TGTGCCGGGGGGGTTAAAGGGCCTGGGGAGCTGTTTTTT. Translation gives CAGGVKGPGELFF.

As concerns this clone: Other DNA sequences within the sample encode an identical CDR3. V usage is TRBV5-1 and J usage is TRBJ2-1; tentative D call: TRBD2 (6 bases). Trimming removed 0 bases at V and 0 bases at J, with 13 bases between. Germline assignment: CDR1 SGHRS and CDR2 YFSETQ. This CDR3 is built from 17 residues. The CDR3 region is CASSLEGSGSSYNEQFF. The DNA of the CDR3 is TGCGCCAGCAGCTTGGAAGGTAGCGGCAGCTCCTACAATGAGCAGTTCTTC. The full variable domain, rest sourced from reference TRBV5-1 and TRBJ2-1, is KAGVTQTPRYLIKTRGQQVTLSCSPISGHRSVSWYQQTPGQGLQFLFEYFSETQRNKGNFPGRFSGRQFSNSRSEMNVSTLELGDSALYLCASSLEGSGSSYNEQFFGPGTRLTVL.

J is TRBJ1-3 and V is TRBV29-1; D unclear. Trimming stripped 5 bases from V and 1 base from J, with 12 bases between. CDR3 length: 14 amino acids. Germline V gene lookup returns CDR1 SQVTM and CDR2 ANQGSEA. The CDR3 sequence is CSVLDMKSGNTIYF. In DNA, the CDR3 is TGCAGCGTTTTAGATATGAAATCTGGAAACACCATATATTTT.

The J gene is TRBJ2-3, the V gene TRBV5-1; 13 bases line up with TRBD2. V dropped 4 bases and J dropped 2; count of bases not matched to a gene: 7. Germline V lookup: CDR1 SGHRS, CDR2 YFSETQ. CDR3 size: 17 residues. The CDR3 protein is CASSLTSGRPLTDTQYF. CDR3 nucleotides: TGCGCCAGCAGCCTGACTAGCGGGAGGCCCCTCACAGATACGCAGTATTTT.

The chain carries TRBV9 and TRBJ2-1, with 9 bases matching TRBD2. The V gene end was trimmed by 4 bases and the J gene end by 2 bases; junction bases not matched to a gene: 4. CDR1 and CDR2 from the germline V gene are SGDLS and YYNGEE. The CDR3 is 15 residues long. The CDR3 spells CASSTIAGAYNEQFF. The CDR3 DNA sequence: TGTGCCAGCAGCACTATAGCGGGAGCCTACAATGAGCAGTTCTTC.

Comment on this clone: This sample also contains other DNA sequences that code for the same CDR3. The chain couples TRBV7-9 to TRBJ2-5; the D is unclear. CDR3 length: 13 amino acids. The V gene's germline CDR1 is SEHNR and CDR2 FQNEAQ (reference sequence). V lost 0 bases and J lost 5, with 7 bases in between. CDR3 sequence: CASSLALEETQYF. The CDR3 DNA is TGTGCCAGCAGCTTAGCGCTGGAGGAGACCCAGTACTTC.

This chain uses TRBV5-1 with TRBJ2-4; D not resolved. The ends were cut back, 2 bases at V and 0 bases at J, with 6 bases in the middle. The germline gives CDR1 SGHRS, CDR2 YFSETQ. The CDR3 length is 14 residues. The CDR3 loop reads CASSLSLAKNIQYF. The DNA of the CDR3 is TGCGCCAGCAGCTTAAGCCTAGCCAAAAACATTCAGTACTTC.

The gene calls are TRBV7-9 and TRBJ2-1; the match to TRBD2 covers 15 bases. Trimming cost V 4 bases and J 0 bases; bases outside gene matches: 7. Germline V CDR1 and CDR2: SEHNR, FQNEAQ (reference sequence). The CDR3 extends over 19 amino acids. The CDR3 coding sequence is TGTGCCAGCAGCTCGAGGGGACTAGCGGGAGGTAGCTCCTACAATGAGCAGTTCTTC. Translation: CASSSRGLAGGSSYNEQFF. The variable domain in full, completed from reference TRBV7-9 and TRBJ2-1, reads DTGVSQNPRHKITKRGQNVTFRCDPISEHNRLYWYRQTLGQGPEFLTYFQNEAQLEKSRLLSDRFSAERPKGSFSTLEIQRTEQGDSAMYLCASSSRGLAGGSSYNEQFFGPGTRLTVL.

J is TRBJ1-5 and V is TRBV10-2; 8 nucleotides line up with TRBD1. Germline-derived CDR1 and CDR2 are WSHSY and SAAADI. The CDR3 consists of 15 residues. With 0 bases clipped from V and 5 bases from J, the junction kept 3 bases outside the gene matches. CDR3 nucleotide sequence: TGCGCCAGCAGTGAGTCCGGACAGGGCGATCAGCCCCAGCATTTT. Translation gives CASSESGQGDQPQHF.

The CDR3 DNA sequence: TGCGCCAGCAGCCAAGACCGCACCGGTTTTTCCTACGAGCAGTACTTC. This sequence encodes CASSQDRTGFSYEQYF. The rearrangement joins TRBV4-3 to TRBJ2-7, with D unresolved. CDR1 LGHNA and CDR2 YSLEER come from the germline V gene. This CDR3 has 16 amino acids. Trimming pared 0 bases from V and 1 base from J, leaving 13 bases between.

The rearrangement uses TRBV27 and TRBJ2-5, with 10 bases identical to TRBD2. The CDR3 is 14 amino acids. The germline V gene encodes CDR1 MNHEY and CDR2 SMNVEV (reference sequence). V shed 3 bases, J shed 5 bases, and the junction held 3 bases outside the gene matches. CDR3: CASSFQAGGETQYF. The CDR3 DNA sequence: TGTGCCAGCAGTTTCCAAGCGGGAGGGGAGACCCAGTACTTC.